This T cell receptor (beta chain) was documented in a study of blood T cell repertoires in COVID-19. The protocol was immunoSEQ multiplex PCR, while the TCRdb copy is restricted to in-frame clones and leaves out a portion. The sample shows roughly 280,000 clones, approximately 82% of them seen only once. V lost 2 bases and J 9 bases, leaving 13 bases between the germline ends. CDR1 is MDHEN and CDR2 is SYDVKM in the germline V gene. CDR3 size: 13 residues. The receptor was isolated from a man in his 60s who had recovered from COVID-19. The specimen sequenced was peripheral blood. This sequence joins TRBV28 and TRBJ1-2; D remains unclear. The CDR3 nucleotides read TGTGCCAGCAGTTTAGGTCCGACTGTGAGCTACACCTTC. It specifies CASSLGPTVSYTF.